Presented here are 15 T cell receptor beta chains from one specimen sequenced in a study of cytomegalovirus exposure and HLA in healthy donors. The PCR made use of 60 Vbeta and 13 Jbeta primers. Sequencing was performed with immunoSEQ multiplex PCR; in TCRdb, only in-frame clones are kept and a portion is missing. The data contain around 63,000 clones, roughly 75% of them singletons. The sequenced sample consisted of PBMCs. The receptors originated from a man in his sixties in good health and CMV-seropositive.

In DNA, the CDR3 is TGTGCCAGCAGTTCCTTCCCCGGGAGATACGAGCAGTACTTC. This gives the protein CASSSFPGRYEQYF. The chain couples TRBV12-1 to TRBJ2-7; the table assigns TRBD2, which was not confirmed against the DNA. TRBV12-1 is flagged as a pseudogene. The CDR3 loop spans 14 amino acids.

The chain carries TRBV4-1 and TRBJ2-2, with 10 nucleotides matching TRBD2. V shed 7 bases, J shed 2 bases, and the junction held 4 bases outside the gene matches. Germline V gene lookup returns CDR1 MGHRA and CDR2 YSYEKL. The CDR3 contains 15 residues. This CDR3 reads CASKLAGPNTGELFF. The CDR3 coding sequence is TGCGCCAGCAAACTAGCGGGGCCCAACACCGGGGAGCTGTTTTTT.

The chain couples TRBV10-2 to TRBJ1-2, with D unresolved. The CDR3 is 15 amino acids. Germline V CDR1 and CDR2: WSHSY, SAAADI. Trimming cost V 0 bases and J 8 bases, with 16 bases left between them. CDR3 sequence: CASSESRGMPWGYTF. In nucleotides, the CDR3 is TGCGCCAGCAGTGAGTCGAGAGGGATGCCTTGGGGCTACACCTTC.

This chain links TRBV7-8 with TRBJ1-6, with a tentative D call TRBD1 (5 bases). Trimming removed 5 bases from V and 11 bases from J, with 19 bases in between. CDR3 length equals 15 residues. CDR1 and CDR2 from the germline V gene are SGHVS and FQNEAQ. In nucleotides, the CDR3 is TGTGCCAGCAGCCCCGGGGGACGTTCTGGGACACCCCTCCACTTT. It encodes CASSPGGRSGTPLHF.

CDR3 nucleotide sequence: TGTGCCAGCAGAGACGGGGGAGGGTCCGCTTTCTTT. This codes for CASRDGGGSAFF. This chain links TRBV6-1 with TRBJ1-1; maybe TRBD1 (5 bases). The CDR3 is 12 residues long. Germline CDR1 and CDR2: MNHNS and SASEGT. Trimming cost V 6 bases and J 11 bases, with 16 bases left between them.

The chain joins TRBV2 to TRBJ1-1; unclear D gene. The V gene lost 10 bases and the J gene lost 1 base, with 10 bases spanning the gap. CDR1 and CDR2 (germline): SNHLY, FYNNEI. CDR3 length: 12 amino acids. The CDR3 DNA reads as TGTGCCACCGACTTGGAGAACACTGAAGCTTTCTTT. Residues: CATDLENTEAFF.

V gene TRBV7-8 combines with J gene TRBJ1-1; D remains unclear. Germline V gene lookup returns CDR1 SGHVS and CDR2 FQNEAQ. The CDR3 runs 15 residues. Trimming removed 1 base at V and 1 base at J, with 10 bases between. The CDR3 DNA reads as TGTGCCAGCAGCTTAGGTGCCGCGCCGAACACTGAAGCTTTCTTT. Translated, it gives CASSLGAAPNTEAFF.

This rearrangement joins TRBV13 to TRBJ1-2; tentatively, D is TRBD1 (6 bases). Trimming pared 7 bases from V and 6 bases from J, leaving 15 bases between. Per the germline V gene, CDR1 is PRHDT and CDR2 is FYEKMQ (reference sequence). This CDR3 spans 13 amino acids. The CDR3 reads CASTKGYRDGYTF. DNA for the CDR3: TGTGCCAGCACCAAAGGGTACAGGGATGGCTACACCTTC.

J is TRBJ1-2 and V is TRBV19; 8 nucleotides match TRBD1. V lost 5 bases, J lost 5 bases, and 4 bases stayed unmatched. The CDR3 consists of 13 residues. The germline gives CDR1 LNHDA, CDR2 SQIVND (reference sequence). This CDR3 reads CASSATGGYGYTF. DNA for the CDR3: TGTGCCAGTAGTGCAACAGGGGGGTATGGCTACACCTTC. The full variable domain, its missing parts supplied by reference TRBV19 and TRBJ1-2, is DGGITQSPKYLFRKEGQNVTLSCEQNLNHDAMYWYRQDPGQGLRLIYYSQIVNDFQKGDIAEGYSVSREKKESFPLTVTSAQKNPTAFYLCASSATGGYGYTFGSGTRLTVV.

Written as DNA, the CDR3 is TGTGCCAGCAGCTTATCCACAGGGCGGTACTTC. Translated, it gives CASSLSTGRYF. This sequence joins TRBV7-9 and TRBJ2-7; TRBD1 is a possible D gene (6 bases). Trimming stripped 2 bases from V and 12 bases from J, with 11 bases between. CDR3 length: 11 amino acids. Germline CDR1 reads SEHNR; CDR2 reads FQNEAQ (reference sequence). Variable domain in full (rest from reference TRBV7-9 and TRBJ2-7): DTGVSQNPRHKITKRGQNVTFRCDPISEHNRLYWYRQTLGQGPEFLTYFQNEAQLEKSRLLSDRFSAERPKGSFSTLEIQRTEQGDSAMYLCASSLSTGRYFGPGTRLTVT.

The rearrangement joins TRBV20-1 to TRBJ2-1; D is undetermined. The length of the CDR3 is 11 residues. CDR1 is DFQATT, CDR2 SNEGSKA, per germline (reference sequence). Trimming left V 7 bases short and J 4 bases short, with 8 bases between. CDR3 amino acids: CSGGHYNEQFF. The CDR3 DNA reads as TGCAGTGGTGGCCATTACAATGAGCAGTTCTTC.

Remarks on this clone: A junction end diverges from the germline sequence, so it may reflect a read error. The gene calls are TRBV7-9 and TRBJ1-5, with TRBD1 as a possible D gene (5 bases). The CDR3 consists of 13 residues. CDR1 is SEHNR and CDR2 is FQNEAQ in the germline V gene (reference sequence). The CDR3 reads CSSSSQADQPQHF. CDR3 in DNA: TGTTCCAGCAGCTCACAGGCGGATCAGCCCCAGCATTTT. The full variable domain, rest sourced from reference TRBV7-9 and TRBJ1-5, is DTGVSQNPRHKITKRGQNVTFRCDPISEHNRLYWYRQTLGQGPEFLTYFQNEAQLEKSRLLSDRFSAERPKGSFSTLEIQRTEQGDSAMYLCSSSSQADQPQHFGDGTRLSIL.

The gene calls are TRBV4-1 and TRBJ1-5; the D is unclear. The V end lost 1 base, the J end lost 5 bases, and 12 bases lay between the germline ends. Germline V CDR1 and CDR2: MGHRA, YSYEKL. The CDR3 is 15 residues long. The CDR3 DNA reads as TGCGCCAGCAGCCAAGTTTTTTCCGAGGATCAGCCCCAGCATTTT. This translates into CASSQVFSEDQPQHF.

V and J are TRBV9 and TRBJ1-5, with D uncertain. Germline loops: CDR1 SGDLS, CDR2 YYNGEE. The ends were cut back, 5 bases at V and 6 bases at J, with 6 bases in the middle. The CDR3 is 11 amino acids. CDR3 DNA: TGTGCCAGCAGGGAGAGTCAGCCCCAGCATTTT. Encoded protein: CASRESQPQHF.

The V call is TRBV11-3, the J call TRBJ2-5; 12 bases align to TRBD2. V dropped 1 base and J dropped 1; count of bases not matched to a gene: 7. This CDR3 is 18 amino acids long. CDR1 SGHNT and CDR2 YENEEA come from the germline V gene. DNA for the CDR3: TGTGCCAGCAGCTTAGGCCCCCGGACTAGCGGGATCCAAGAGACCCAGTACTTC. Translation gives CASSLGPRTSGIQETQYF.